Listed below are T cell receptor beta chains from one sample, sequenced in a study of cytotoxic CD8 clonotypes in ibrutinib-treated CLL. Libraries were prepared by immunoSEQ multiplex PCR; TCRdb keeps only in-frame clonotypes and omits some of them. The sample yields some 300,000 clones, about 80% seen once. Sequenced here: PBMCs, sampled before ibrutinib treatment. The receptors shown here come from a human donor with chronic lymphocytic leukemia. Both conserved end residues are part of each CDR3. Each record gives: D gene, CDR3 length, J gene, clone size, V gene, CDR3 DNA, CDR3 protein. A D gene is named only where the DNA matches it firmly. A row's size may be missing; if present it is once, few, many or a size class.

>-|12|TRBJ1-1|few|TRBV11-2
TGTGCCAGCAGCTTAGTCCAGCCTGAAGCTTTCTTT
CASSLVQPEAFF
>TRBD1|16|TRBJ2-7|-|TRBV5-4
TGTGCCAGCAGCCCGCAAAAGGGACAGGTAAACTACGAGCAGTACTTC
CASSPQKGQVNYEQYF
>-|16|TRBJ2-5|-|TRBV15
TGTGCCACCAGCAGAGATAGAGAAGCGGGCCTCGTCTCCCAGTACTTC
CATSRDREAGLVSQYF
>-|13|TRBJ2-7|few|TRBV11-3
TGTGCCAGCAGCTTAGATTGGGGTGACGAGCAGTACTTC
CASSLDWGDEQYF
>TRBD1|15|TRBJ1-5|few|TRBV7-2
TGTGCCAGCAGCTTAGCTCAGGGGGCCCATCAGCCCCAGCATTTT
CASSLAQGAHQPQHF
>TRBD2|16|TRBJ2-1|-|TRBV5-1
TGCGCCAGCAGCTGGGGCCGGACTAGCGGAGGCAATGAGCAGTTCTTC
CASSWGRTSGGNEQFF
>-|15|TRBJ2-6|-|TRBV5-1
TGCGCCAGCAGCTTGGTCGGCTCTGGGGCCAACGTCCTGACTTTC
CASSLVGSGANVLTF
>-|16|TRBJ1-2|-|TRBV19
TGTGCCAGTAGTATTTCGGCTCAAAGTGTCGGGTATGGCTACACCTTC
CASSISAQSVGYGYTF
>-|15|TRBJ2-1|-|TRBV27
TGTGCCAGCAGTTTACTACAGGAGGCCTACAATGAGCAGTTCTTC
CASSLLQEAYNEQFF
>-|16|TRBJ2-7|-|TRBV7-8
TGTGCCAGCAGCTTAGGGGGGGCGAGGGATCTCTACGAGCAGTACTTC
CASSLGGARDLYEQYF